The 20 T cell receptor beta chains presented below share a single source sample, sequenced in a study of OX40 agonist ivuxolimab in advanced cancers. This table comes from immunoSEQ multiplex PCR, and its TCRdb copy is limited to in-frame clones, with some not included. The data contain tens of thousands of clones, around 91% of them singletons. The sample consisted of CD4+ or CD8+ T cells sorted from blood, taken in a trial of the OX40 agonist ivuxolimab. The receptors were gathered from an adult with an advanced solid tumor such as melanoma, head and neck, liver or kidney cancer.

The rearrangement uses TRBV10-2 and TRBJ2-7; the D gene could be TRBD1 or TRBD2 (5 bases each). The CDR3 contains 14 residues. The germline CDR1 and CDR2 sequences are WSHSY and SAAADI. V shed 2 bases and J shed 2 bases, with 10 bases lying between them. The CDR3 loop reads CASSETGPTYEQYF. In nucleotides, the CDR3 is TGCGCCAGCAGTGAGACGGGACCTACCTACGAGCAGTACTTC.

This chain connects TRBV9 to TRBJ2-2, with D maybe TRBD2 (6 bases). Trimming left V 4 bases short and J 7 bases short, with 20 bases between. The CDR3 spans 16 residues. Per the germline V gene, CDR1 is SGDLS and CDR2 is YYNGEE. The CDR3 nucleotides are TGTGCCAGCAGCTCGCCCCGGACGGGAGACTACGGGGAGCTGTTTTTT. Its protein is CASSSPRTGDYGELFF.

The table lists this clone with a count of one. The chain joins TRBV29-1 to TRBJ2-2; D unclear. CDR3 length: 15 amino acids. V lost 3 bases to trimming and J lost 3 bases, with 14 bases between them. Germline V CDR1 and CDR2: SQVTM, ANQGSEA. The CDR3 DNA reads as TGCAGCGTTGAGGGTTTTAAGGGCGACACCGGGGAGCTGTTTTTT. Its protein is CSVEGFKGDTGELFF.

V and J are TRBV4-1 and TRBJ2-3; 14 positions match TRBD2. The V gene's germline CDR1 is MGHRA and CDR2 YSYEKL. The CDR3 contains 16 residues. The junction had 2 bases not matched to a gene; V was cut back by 2 bases and J by 4 bases. The CDR3 protein is CASSQRLAGGPDTQYF. For the CDR3, the DNA is TGCGCCAGCAGCCAACGACTAGCGGGGGGGCCAGATACGCAGTATTTT.

The rearrangement uses TRBV21-1 and TRBJ2-2; the DNA was not used to check the table's D call, TRBD1. TRBV21-1 is tagged as a pseudogene. The CDR3 runs to 18 residues. The CDR3 loop reads CASSKIPRDRGTTGELFF. CDR3 nucleotide sequence: TGTGCCAGCAGCAAAATCCCCCGGGACAGGGGGACCACCGGGGAGCTGTTTTTT.

V and J are TRBV4-1 and TRBJ2-1; D perhaps matches TRBD2 (5 bases). Looked up from germline, CDR1 is MGHRA and CDR2 is YSYEKL. Trimming took off 0 bases at V and 6 bases at J, with 18 bases between the two ends. There are 17 residues in the CDR3. The DNA of the CDR3 is TGCGCCAGCAGCCAAGATCCTGGACCTAGCCGGTCCAATGAGCAGTTCTTC. Translating gives CASSQDPGPSRSNEQFF.

This rearrangement joins TRBV7-9 to TRBJ1-2; no clear D. CDR3 size: 11 residues. The germline V gene has CDR1 SEHNR and CDR2 FQNEAQ (reference sequence). The V and J ends lost 4 bases and 8 bases respectively, with 8 bases between them. Written as DNA, the CDR3 is TGTGCCAGCAGCTCTATAGGGGGCTACACCTTC. Encoded protein: CASSSIGGYTF.

This sequence joins TRBV13 and TRBJ2-3; no definite D call. The CDR3 is 15 residues long. Trimming cost V 2 bases and J 5 bases, with 14 bases left between them. In germline, CDR1 is PRHDT, CDR2 FYEKMQ (reference sequence). CDR3 protein: CASSLSAEGKDTQYF. The CDR3 region has the DNA TGTGCCAGCAGCTTATCGGCTGAAGGTAAAGATACGCAGTATTTT.

The chain carries TRBV2 and TRBJ2-5; D gene unclear. Germline-derived CDR1 and CDR2 are SNHLY and FYNNEI. There are 10 residues in the CDR3. Trimming stripped 7 bases from V and 7 bases from J, with 7 bases between. The CDR3 nucleotides read TGTGCCAGCACAGATGGGACCCAGTACTTC. This gives the protein CASTDGTQYF.

The genes are TRBV19 and TRBJ1-5; tentative D call: TRBD1 (5 bases). This CDR3 is built from 14 residues. Germline-derived CDR1 and CDR2 are LNHDA and SQIVND (reference sequence). V was clipped by 10 bases and J by 2 bases, with 15 bases between them. The CDR3: CATEGVFGNQPQHF. The CDR3 coding sequence is TGTGCCACCGAAGGGGTATTCGGCAATCAGCCCCAGCATTTT.

The rearrangement joins TRBV10-3 to TRBJ2-7; 7 positions agree with TRBD2. Germline V gene lookup returns CDR1 ENHRY and CDR2 SYGVKD. The CDR3 spans 14 residues. J lost 7 bases, V lost 7 bases, and 13 bases had no gene match. CDR3 in DNA: TGTGCCATCAAGACGGGAGGACGGTTGGAGGAGCAGTACTTC. This translates into CAIKTGGRLEEQYF.

This clone appeared once. This chain links TRBV29-1 with TRBJ2-5, with D perhaps matching TRBD2 (5 bases). V lost 1 base, J lost 4 bases, and 16 bases lay in between. CDR3 length equals 15 residues. CDR1 and CDR2 (germline): SQVTM, ANQGSEA. CDR3 DNA: TGCAGCGTTGAAGGAGGGCAGAACCCTCCAGAGACCCAGTACTTC. Protein product: CSVEGGQNPPETQYF.

The J gene is TRBJ2-7, the V gene TRBV5-8; the D is unclear. This CDR3 has 14 residues. Germline V CDR1 and CDR2: SGHTS, YDEGEE. V gave up 2 bases and J gave up 2 bases, with 11 bases separating them. In nucleotides, the CDR3 is TGTGCCAGCAGCTTAAAGGCTCACCCCTACGAGCAGTACTTC. This encodes CASSLKAHPYEQYF.

CDR3 region: CASTTGNEQFF. In DNA form, the CDR3 reads TGTGCCAGCACCACGGGGAATGAGCAGTTCTTC. The chain combines TRBV27 with TRBJ2-1, with a possible D match to TRBD2 (5 bases). CDR3 length equals 11 residues. Germline CDR1 reads MNHEY; CDR2 reads SMNVEV (reference sequence). The V end was cut by 7 bases, the J end by 7 bases, with 8 bases between.

This sequence joins TRBV6-5 and TRBJ2-7; D is unclear. This CDR3 region has 11 residues. V lost 8 bases and J 5 bases, leaving 10 bases between the germline ends. Germline V gene data show CDR1 as MNHEY and CDR2 as SVGAGI. CDR3 sequence: CASRVLNEQYF. The CDR3 coding sequence is TGTGCCAGCCGGGTTCTCAACGAGCAGTACTTC.

The rearrangement links TRBV28 to TRBJ2-7, with TRBD1 as a possible D gene (6 bases). CDR1 is MDHEN, CDR2 SYDVKM, per germline. Between the trimmed V and J ends, which lost 3 bases and 7 bases, there was a span of 19 bases. The CDR3 extends over 15 amino acids. The CDR3 bases are TGTGCCAGCAGTTTCCCAGGGGCCGACCCGGGGGAGCAGTACTTC. Amino acid sequence: CASSFPGADPGEQYF. The whole variable domain, filled in from reference TRBV28 and TRBJ2-7, reads DVKVTQSSRYLVKRTGEKVFLECVQDMDHENMFWYRQDPGLGLRLIYFSYDVKMKEKGDIPEGYSVSREKKERFSLILESASTNQTSMYLCASSFPGADPGEQYFGPGTRLTVT.

This clone appeared once. This chain links TRBV27 with TRBJ2-7; D may match TRBD1 or TRBD2 (5 bases each). Per germline, CDR1 MNHEY and CDR2 SMNVEV (reference sequence). This CDR3 contains 13 residues. V shed 8 bases and J shed 5 bases, with 16 bases lying between them. CDR3 in DNA: TGTGCCAGCCATGGGCTGGGGGTGGACGAGCAGTACTTC. It is translated as CASHGLGVDEQYF.

This rearrangement joins TRBV6-1 to TRBJ2-2; D remains ambiguous. The germline CDR1 and CDR2 sequences are MNHNS and SASEGT. Trimming shortened V by 7 bases and J by 2 bases, and 5 bases separated the two germline ends. There are 12 residues in the CDR3. In DNA form, the CDR3 reads TGTGCCAGCATGAAAAACACCGGGGAGCTGTTTTTT. Translating gives CASMKNTGELFF.

V and J are TRBV27 and TRBJ2-7; the D gene is possibly TRBD2 (6 bases). The CDR3 is 16 amino acids. The germline CDR1 and CDR2 sequences are MNHEY and SMNVEV (reference sequence). The V end was cut by 1 base, the J end by 3 bases, with 16 bases between. The CDR3 loop is CASSLYPGTANYEQYF. The CDR3, as DNA: TGTGCCAGCAGTTTATACCCCGGGACTGCAAACTACGAGCAGTACTTC.

This chain joins TRBV7-9 and TRBJ2-7; possibly TRBD2 for D (5 bases). The length of the CDR3 is 13 residues. Trimming removed 6 bases at V and 3 bases at J, with 12 bases between. CDR1 and CDR2 (germline): SEHNR, FQNEAQ (reference sequence). CDR3 sequence: CASRGSGGYEQYF. CDR3 sequence (DNA): TGTGCCAGCAGGGGATCCGGAGGCTACGAGCAGTACTTC.